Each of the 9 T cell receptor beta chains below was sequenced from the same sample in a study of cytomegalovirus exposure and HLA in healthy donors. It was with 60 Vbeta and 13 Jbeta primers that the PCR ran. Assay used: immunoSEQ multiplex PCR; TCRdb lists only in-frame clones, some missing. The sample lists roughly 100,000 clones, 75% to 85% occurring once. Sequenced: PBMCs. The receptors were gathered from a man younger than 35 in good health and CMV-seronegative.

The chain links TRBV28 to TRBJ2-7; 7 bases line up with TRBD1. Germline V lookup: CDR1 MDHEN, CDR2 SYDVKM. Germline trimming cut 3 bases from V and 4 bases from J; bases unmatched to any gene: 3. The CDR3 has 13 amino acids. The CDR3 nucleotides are TGTGCCAGCAGTTTGGGGACAGATTACGAGCAGTACTTC. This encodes CASSLGTDYEQYF.

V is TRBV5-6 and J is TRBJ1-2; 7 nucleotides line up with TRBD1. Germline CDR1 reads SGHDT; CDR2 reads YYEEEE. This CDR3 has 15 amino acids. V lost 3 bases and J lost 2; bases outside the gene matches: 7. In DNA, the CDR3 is TGTGCCAGCAGCTGGTGGGACAGATCCAACTATGGCTACACCTTC. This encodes CASSWWDRSNYGYTF. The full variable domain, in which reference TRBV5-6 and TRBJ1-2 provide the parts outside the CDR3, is DAGVTQSPTHLIKTRGQQVTLRCSPKSGHDTVSWYQQALGQGPQFIFQYYEEEERQRGNFPDRFSGHQFPNYSSELNVNALLLGDSALYLCASSWWDRSNYGYTFGSGTRLTVV.

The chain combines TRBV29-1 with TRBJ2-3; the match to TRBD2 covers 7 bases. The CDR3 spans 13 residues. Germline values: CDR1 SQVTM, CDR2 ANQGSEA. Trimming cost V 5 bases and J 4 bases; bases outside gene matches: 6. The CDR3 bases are TGCAGCGTTAGGAAGGGGAGGGCAGATACGCAGTATTTT. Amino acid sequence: CSVRKGRADTQYF.

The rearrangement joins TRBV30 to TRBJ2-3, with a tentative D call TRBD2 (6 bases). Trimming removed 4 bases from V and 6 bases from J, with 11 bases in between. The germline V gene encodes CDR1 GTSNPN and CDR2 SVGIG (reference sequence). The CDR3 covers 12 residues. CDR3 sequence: CAWTGDMDTQYF. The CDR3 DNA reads TGTGCCTGGACGGGAGATATGGATACGCAGTATTTT.

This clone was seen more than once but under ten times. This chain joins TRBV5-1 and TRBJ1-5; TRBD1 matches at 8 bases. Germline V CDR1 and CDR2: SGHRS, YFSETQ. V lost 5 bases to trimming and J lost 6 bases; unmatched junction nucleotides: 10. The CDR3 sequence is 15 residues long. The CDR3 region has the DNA TGCGCCAGCAGTCTTTCTGGACAGGGATCTCAGCCCCAGCATTTT. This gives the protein CASSLSGQGSQPQHF.

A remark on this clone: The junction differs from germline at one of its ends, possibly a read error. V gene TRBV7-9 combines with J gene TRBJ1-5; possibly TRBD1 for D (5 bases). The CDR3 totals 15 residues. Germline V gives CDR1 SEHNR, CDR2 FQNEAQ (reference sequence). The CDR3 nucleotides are TGCGCCAGCAGCCAAGAGATTGGGGGGGGAAGGCCCCAGCATTTT. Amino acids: CASSQEIGGGRPQHF.

This CDR3 is CASSYRGYTF. The CDR3 DNA reads TGTGCCAGCAGTTATCGTGGCTACACCTTC. This rearrangement joins TRBV28 to TRBJ1-2; D ambiguous. Germline CDR1 and CDR2: MDHEN and SYDVKM. The CDR3 sequence is 10 residues long. V was pared by 4 bases and J by 7 bases, with 4 bases between.

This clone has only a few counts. The CDR3 bases are TGTGCCAGTAGTATCAGGGTTGAAGCTTTCTTT. This gives the protein CASSIRVEAFF. The chain recombines TRBV19 with TRBJ1-1; perhaps TRBD1 as D (5 bases). Trimming removed 3 bases from V and 7 bases from J, with 6 bases in between. Germline lookup yields CDR1 LNHDA and CDR2 SQIVND (reference sequence). This CDR3 is built from 11 residues.

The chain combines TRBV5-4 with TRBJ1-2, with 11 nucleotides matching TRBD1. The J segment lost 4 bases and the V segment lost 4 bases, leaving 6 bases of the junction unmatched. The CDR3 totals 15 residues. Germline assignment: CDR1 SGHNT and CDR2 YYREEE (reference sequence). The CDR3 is CASSVRTGGSYGYTF. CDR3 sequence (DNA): TGTGCCAGCAGCGTAAGGACAGGGGGCAGCTATGGCTACACCTTC.